These 26 T cell receptor beta chains share one sample of origin, sequenced in a study of regulatory T cells in long-lasting Graves disease. Time point reported: newly diagnosed GD, antithyroid drugs for less than 3 months. The TCR library used RNA extracted from PBMCs. In building TCR beta libraries, iRepertoire HTBI primers were used together with Arm-PCR of CDR3 regions. TCRdb fed the multiplex PCR reads into MiXCR, producing one record per CDR3 protein. The repertoire has about half a million distinct CDR3 sequences, around 12% of them found once; the top ten carry 7.5% to 9%. These data were likewise used in another study, on T cells in Graves' hyperthyroidism and ophthalmopathy.

The sequencing used peripheral blood mononuclear cells (PBMCs), collected at new diagnosis, from a patient treated with antithyroid drugs. Receptors originate from a woman younger than 45 with Graves disease.

This clonotype came up many times. The rearrangement uses TRBV15 and TRBJ1-4; D possibly corresponds to TRBD1 (6 bases). Per the germline V gene, CDR1 is LNHNV and CDR2 is YYDKDF (reference sequence). This CDR3 region has 15 residues. V lost 5 bases and J lost 7, with 17 bases in between. CDR3 region: CATSLTRGWGEKLFF. CDR3 nucleotide sequence: TGTGCCACCAGCCTGACCAGGGGATGGGGTGAAAAACTGTTTTTT. The variable domain in full, with the rest retrieved from reference TRBV15 and TRBJ1-4, is DAMVIQNPRYQVTQFGKPVTLSCSQTLNHNVMYWYQQKSSQAPKLLFHYYDKDFNNEADTPDNFQSRRPNTSFCFLDIRSPGLGDTAMYLCATSLTRGWGEKLFFGSGTQLSVL.

To note about this clonotype: A much more abundant neighbour one base away suggests this may be a read error. The chain uses TRBV5-4 and TRBJ2-1; possible D gene TRBD2, 6 bases. The germline V gene has CDR1 SGHNT and CDR2 YYREEE (reference sequence). CDR3 length equals 15 residues. The CDR3 region is CASSSLGGADNERFF. CDR3 bases: TGTGCCAGCAGCTCCCTGGGGGGAGCAGACAATGAGCGGTTCTTC.

This clonotype was seen many times. V and J are TRBV10-3 and TRBJ2-7; D possibly corresponds to TRBD2 (5 bases). The CDR3 contains 16 residues. Trimming pared 0 bases from V and 5 bases from J, leaving 17 bases between. CDR1 ENHRY and CDR2 SYGVKD come from the germline V gene. CDR3 coding DNA: TGTGCCATCAGTGAGTCGAAAGGAAAGCTCGGGAACGAGCAGTACTTC. This codes for CAISESKGKLGNEQYF.

About this clonotype itself: A read error is possible here, since a much larger clone lies one base away. The chain joins TRBV7-9 to TRBJ1-2; TRBD1 is a possible D gene (6 bases). The CDR3 runs 12 residues. CDR1 and CDR2 from the germline V gene are SEHNR and FQNEAQ (reference sequence). The V end was cut by 5 bases, the J end by 5 bases, with 9 bases between. The DNA for the CDR3 is TGTGCCAGCAGCGGGGACACGTATGGCTACACCTTC. Its translation: CASSGDTYGYTF.

The CDR3 region is CASSLGGPNTQYF. CDR3 coding DNA: TGTGCCAGCAGCCTGGGAGGGCCGAATACGCAGTATTTT. The genes are TRBV7-9 and TRBJ2-3; 7 positions match TRBD2. The CDR3 loop spans 13 amino acids. V shed 5 bases, J shed 7 bases, and the junction held 6 bases outside the gene matches. From germline, CDR1 is SEHNR and CDR2 FQNEAQ (reference sequence).

The V call is TRBV7-3, the J call TRBJ2-3; no reliable D call. The V gene's germline CDR1 is SGHTA and CDR2 FQGTGA. CDR3 size: 13 residues. V was cut by 5 bases and J by 2 bases, with 8 bases left in between. The CDR3 spells CASSPGITDTQYF. DNA of the CDR3: TGTGCCAGCAGCCCAGGTATCACAGATACGCAGTATTTT.

This clonotype was picked up many times. The V call is TRBV7-2, the J call TRBJ2-3, with a possible D match to TRBD2 (6 bases). The CDR3 contains 14 residues. Germline V gene data show CDR1 as SGHTA and CDR2 as FQGNSA. V lost 5 bases to trimming and J lost 4 bases, with 13 bases between them. CDR3 in DNA: TGTGCCAGCAGCCCCCGGCGGGGAGCAGATACGCAGTATTTT. It specifies CASSPRRGADTQYF.

This clonotype was seen repeatedly, ten times or more. The chain carries TRBV19 and TRBJ1-5; D is undetermined. The CDR3 sequence is 13 residues long. Germline CDR1 and CDR2: LNHDA and SQIVND (reference sequence). Trimming took 10 bases from V and 0 from J, leaving 10 bases between them. The CDR3 bases are TGTGCCACTTGTGCCTTTAGCAATCAGCCCCAGCATTTT. This encodes CATCAFSNQPQHF.

This clonotype was seen ten or more times. The gene calls are TRBV6-4 and TRBJ2-2; the D is unclear. Germline assignment: CDR1 MRHNA and CDR2 SNTAGT. CDR3 length: 14 residues. Trimming pared 0 bases from V and 6 bases from J, leaving 8 bases between. The CDR3 spells CASSDSYGPGELFF. Written as DNA, the CDR3 is TGTGCCAGCAGTGACTCGTATGGGCCCGGGGAGCTGTTTTTT.

The table lists this clonotype with a few counts. This chain connects TRBV9 to TRBJ2-1; D is perhaps TRBD2 (6 bases). V dropped 0 bases and J dropped 9 bases, with 10 bases sitting between them. This CDR3 spans 13 amino acids. CDR1 SGDLS and CDR2 YYNGEE come from the germline V gene. DNA of the CDR3: TGTGCCAGCAGCGTAGACGGAGGGCGTGAGCAGTTCTTC. Protein: CASSVDGGREQFF.

This clonotype was seen only a few times. The V and J genes are TRBV7-9 and TRBJ2-1; D perhaps matches TRBD2 (5 bases). The germline V gene encodes CDR1 SEHNR and CDR2 FQNEAQ (reference sequence). The CDR3 loop spans 14 amino acids. V was pared by 2 bases and J by 9 bases, with 14 bases between. DNA for the CDR3: TGTGCCAGCAGCTTAAAAGGTCTAGCAAGTGAGCAGTTCTTC. This gives the protein CASSLKGLASEQFF.

This clonotype occurred many times. The V and J genes are TRBV27 and TRBJ2-2, with 9 bases that match TRBD1. CDR3 length: 18 residues. Germline-derived CDR1 and CDR2 are MNHEY and SMNVEV (reference sequence). Trimming at V came to 1 base and at J to 2 bases, leaving 8 bases not matched to a gene. The CDR3 DNA sequence: TGTGCCAGCAGTTTATTATTACCGACAGGGGGAAACACCGGGGAGCTGTTTTTT. Protein: CASSLLLPTGGNTGELFF.

This clonotype was observed at least ten times. J is TRBJ2-1 and V is TRBV10-1; TRBD2 agrees at 10 bases. CDR1 and CDR2 (germline): WNHNN, SYGVQD (reference sequence). CDR3 length: 15 amino acids. Trimming at V came to 9 bases and at J to 6 bases, leaving 11 bases not matched to a gene. CDR3 loop: CARGSELAGCNEQFF. The CDR3 DNA reads as TGCGCCAGGGGGTCAGAACTAGCGGGATGCAATGAGCAGTTCTTC.

This clonotype was detected many times. The V gene is TRBV28, the J gene TRBJ2-5; the D gene is possibly TRBD1 (6 bases). V lost 1 base and J lost 2, with 17 bases in between. CDR3 length: 17 amino acids. From germline, CDR1 is MDHEN and CDR2 SYDVKM. The CDR3 bases are TGTGCCAGCAGTTTATCTTCGCGACAGGTGCTACAAGAGACCCAGTACTTC. It specifies CASSLSSRQVLQETQYF.

This clonotype was detected once. The chain uses TRBV30 and TRBJ2-3; D may be TRBD2 (6 bases). The CDR3 length is 18 residues. V was shortened by 2 bases and J by 4 bases, with 25 bases between the two germline ends. Germline CDR1 GTSNPN, CDR2 SVGIG (reference sequence). The CDR3 protein is CAWSYSGLPLTRPDTQYF. The DNA of the CDR3 is TGTGCCTGGAGTTACTCGGGACTTCCCCTCACCCGACCAGATACGCAGTATTTT.

This clonotype was seen a few times. J is TRBJ2-3 and V is TRBV28; 7 bases match TRBD2. Germline loops: CDR1 MDHEN, CDR2 SYDVKM. V gave up 6 bases and J gave up 4 bases; unmatched junction bases: 13. CDR3 length: 16 residues. In DNA form, the CDR3 reads TGTGCCAGCAGAGATGGGTTGGGCGGGAGCTCAGATACGCAGTATTTT. This encodes CASRDGLGGSSDTQYF. The full variable domain, in which reference TRBV28 and TRBJ2-3 provide the parts outside the CDR3, is DVKVTQSSRYLVKRTGEKVFLECVQDMDHENMFWYRQDPGLGLRLIYFSYDVKMKEKGDIPEGYSVSREKKERFSLILESASTNQTSMYLCASRDGLGGSSDTQYFGPGTRLTVL.

This clonotype was recorded only once. The rearrangement uses TRBV28 and TRBJ2-5; D may be TRBD1 (6 bases). The V end was cut by 2 bases, the J end by 3 bases, with 10 bases between. The germline V gene has CDR1 MDHEN and CDR2 SYDVKM. The CDR3 is 14 amino acids. In DNA form, the CDR3 reads TGTGCCAGCAGTTTAGCAGGGGTGGAAGAGACCCAGTACTTC. Its protein is CASSLAGVEETQYF.

This clonotype was recorded a few times. The CDR3 DNA is TGTGCCAGCAGTAGGACAGGGGCGCGCTCTGGGGCCAACGTCCTGACTTTC. This encodes CASSRTGARSGANVLTF. V and J are TRBV27 and TRBJ2-6; TRBD1 agrees at 9 bases. The CDR3 loop spans 17 amino acids. Germline V gene sequence: CDR1 MNHEY, CDR2 SMNVEV (reference sequence). V shed 5 bases, J shed 0 bases, and the junction held 5 bases outside the gene matches.

Comment on this clonotype: This likely reflects a read error, since a far larger clone is one base away. The rearrangement uses TRBV2 and TRBJ2-4; 8 bases agree with TRBD1. CDR1 SNHLY and CDR2 FYNNEI come from the germline V gene. This CDR3 has 13 residues. This CDR3 reads CASSRDRWNEQSF. CDR3 DNA: TGTGCCAGCAGTAGGGACAGGTGGAATGAGCAGTCCTTC.

In this sample, this clonotype turned up many times. The chain combines TRBV24-1 with TRBJ2-1, with a possible D match to TRBD2 (5 bases). Trimming left V 3 bases short and J 2 bases short, with 13 bases between. The CDR3 length is 16 residues. Germline lookup yields CDR1 KGHDR and CDR2 SFDVKD. The chain's CDR3 is CATSDPTREPYNEQFF. CDR3 nucleotides: TGTGCCACCAGTGATCCCACACGGGAACCCTACAATGAGCAGTTCTTC.

The chain carries TRBV11-3 and TRBJ2-5; D may be TRBD1 or TRBD2 (5 bases each). V lost 3 bases and J 5 bases, leaving 13 bases between the germline ends. Germline CDR1 SGHNT, CDR2 YENEEA. The CDR3 contains 14 residues. The CDR3 reads CASSFYGALETQYF. The CDR3 DNA reads as TGTGCCAGCAGCTTCTACGGGGCATTGGAGACCCAGTACTTC.

This chain links TRBV4-2 with TRBJ2-7; 9 bases fit TRBD2. Unmatched junction bases numbered 14, after V lost 0 bases and J lost 5 bases. CDR1 is LGHNA and CDR2 is YNFKEQ in the germline V gene. This CDR3 has 18 residues. The CDR3 region has the DNA TGTGCCAGCAGCCAAGATCCCCTGACTAGCGGAGGTCGAAACGAGCAGTACTTC. Translated: CASSQDPLTSGGRNEQYF.

This clonotype occurred a few times. V usage is TRBV24-1 and J usage is TRBJ1-2; no clear D gene. Trimming pared 3 bases from V and 7 bases from J, leaving 11 bases between. Germline-derived CDR1 and CDR2 are KGHDR and SFDVKD. There are 13 residues in the CDR3. This chain's CDR3 is CATSDGFGLGYTF. CDR3 DNA sequence: TGTGCCACCAGTGATGGGTTTGGTCTTGGCTACACCTTC.

The V and J genes are TRBV2 and TRBJ2-2; D unresolved. V lost 5 bases and J lost 4, with 17 bases in between. CDR1 is SNHLY and CDR2 is FYNNEI in the germline V gene. This CDR3 contains 16 residues. CDR3 bases: TGTGCCAGCAGTTTAGCCTTTGAGGACCCCACCGGGGAGCTGTTTTTT. As protein: CASSLAFEDPTGELFF.

This clonotype occurred many times. The chain links TRBV5-8 to TRBJ2-5; 14 bases are a match to TRBD2. Trimming cost V 0 bases and J 2 bases; bases outside gene matches: 3. This CDR3 has 17 residues. Germline loops: CDR1 SGHTS, CDR2 YDEGEE. The CDR3 sequence is CASSLGLAGGMQETQYF. CDR3 in DNA: TGTGCCAGCAGCTTGGGACTAGCGGGAGGGATGCAAGAGACCCAGTACTTC.

This clonotype was found many times. At one of its ends the junction is not consistent with the germline gene, which may arise from a read error. V is TRBV19 and J is TRBJ1-5; D is possibly TRBD1 (5 bases). The germline V gene has CDR1 LNHDA and CDR2 SQIVND (reference sequence). The CDR3 spans 13 residues. CDR3 loop: CASSFQGGQPQHF. The DNA for the CDR3 is TGCGCCAGCAGCTTCCAGGGTGGTCAGCCCCAGCATTTT.